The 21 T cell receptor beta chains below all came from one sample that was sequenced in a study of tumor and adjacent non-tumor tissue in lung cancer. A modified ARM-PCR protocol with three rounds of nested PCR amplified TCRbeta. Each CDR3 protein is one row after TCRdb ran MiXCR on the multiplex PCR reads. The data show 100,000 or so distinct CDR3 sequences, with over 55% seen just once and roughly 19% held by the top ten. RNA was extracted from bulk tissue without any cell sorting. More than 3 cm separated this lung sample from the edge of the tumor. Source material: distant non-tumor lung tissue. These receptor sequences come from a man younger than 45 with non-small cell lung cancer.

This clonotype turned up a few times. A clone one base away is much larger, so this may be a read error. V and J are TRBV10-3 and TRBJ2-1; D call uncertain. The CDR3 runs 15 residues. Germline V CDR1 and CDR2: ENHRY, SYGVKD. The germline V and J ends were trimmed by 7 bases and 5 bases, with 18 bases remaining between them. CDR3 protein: CAITPGGAGNNEQFF. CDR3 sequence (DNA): TGTGCCATCACGCCAGGCGGTGCCGGAAACAATGAGCAGTTCTTC.

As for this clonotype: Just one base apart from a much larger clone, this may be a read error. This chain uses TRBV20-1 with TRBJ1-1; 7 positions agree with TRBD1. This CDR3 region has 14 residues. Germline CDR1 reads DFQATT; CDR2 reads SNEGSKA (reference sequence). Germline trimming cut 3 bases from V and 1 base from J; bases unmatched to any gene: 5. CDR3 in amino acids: CSASYWTGNTEAFF. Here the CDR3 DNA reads TGCAGTGCTAGCTACTGGACAGGGAACACTGAAGCTTTCTTT.

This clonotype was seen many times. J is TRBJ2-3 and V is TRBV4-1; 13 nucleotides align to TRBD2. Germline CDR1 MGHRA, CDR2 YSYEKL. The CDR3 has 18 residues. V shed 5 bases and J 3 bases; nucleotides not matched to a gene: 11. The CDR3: CASSLSPSTSGGTDTQYF. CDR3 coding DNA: TGCGCCAGCAGCTTATCCCCCTCGACTAGCGGGGGGACAGATACGCAGTATTTT.

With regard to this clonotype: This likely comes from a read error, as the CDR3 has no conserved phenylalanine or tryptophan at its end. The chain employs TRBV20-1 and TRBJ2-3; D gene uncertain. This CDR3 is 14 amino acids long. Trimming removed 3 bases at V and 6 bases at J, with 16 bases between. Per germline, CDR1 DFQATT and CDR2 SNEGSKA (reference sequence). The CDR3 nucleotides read TGCAGTGCTAGGAAAGGTTTTTCCACGGATACGCAGTATCTT. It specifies CSARKGFSTDTQYL.

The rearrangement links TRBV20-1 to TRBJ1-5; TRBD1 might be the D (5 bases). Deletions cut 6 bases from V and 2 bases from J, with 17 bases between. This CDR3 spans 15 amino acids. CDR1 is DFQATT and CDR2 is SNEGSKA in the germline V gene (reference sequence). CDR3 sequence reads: CSATTEGLGNQPQHF. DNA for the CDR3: TGCAGTGCAACGACAGAGGGCTTGGGCAATCAGCCCCAGCATTTT.

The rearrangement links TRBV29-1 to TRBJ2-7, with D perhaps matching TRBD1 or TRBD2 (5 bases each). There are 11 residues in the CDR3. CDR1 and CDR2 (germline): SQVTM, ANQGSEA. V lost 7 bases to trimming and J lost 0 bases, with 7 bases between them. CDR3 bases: TGCAGCGCGGGACCCTCCTACGAGCAGTACTTC. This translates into CSAGPSYEQYF.

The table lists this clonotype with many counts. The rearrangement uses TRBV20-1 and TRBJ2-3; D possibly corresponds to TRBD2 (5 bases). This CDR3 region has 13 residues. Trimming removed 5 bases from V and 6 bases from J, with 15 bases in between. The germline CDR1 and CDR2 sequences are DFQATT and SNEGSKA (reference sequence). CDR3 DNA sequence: TGCAGTGCTTGGGCTAGCCATTATGATACGCAGTATTTT. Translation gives CSAWASHYDTQYF.

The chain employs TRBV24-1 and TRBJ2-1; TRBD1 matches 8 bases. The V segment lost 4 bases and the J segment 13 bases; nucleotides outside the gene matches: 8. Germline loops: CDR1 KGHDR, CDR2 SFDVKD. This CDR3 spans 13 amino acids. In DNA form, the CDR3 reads TGTGCCACCAGTGAATCCGGACAGGGAGCCCAGTTCTTC. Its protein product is CATSESGQGAQFF.

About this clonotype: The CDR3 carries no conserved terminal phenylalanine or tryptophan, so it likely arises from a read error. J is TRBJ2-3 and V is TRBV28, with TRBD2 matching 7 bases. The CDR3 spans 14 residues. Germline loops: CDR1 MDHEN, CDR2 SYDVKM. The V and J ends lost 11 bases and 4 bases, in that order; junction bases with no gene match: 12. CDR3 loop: CAGKYGGKADTQYY. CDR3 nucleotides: TGTGCCGGCAAGTACGGGGGGAAGGCAGATACGCAGTATTAT.

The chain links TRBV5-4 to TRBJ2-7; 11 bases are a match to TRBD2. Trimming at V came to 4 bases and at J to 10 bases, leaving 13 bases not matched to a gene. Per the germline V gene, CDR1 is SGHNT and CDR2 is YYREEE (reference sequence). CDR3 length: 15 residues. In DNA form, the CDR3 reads TGTGCCAGCAGCCATCGAGTAGCGGGGGGGTATGAACAGTACTTC. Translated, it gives CASSHRVAGGYEQYF.

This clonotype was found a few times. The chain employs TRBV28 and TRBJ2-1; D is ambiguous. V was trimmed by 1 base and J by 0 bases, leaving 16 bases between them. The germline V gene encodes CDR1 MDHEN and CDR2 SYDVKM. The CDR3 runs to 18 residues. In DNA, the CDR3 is TGTGCCAGCAGTTTATTCCCAGATTCAGAAAGCTCCTACAATGAGCAGTTCTTC. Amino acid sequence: CASSLFPDSESSYNEQFF.

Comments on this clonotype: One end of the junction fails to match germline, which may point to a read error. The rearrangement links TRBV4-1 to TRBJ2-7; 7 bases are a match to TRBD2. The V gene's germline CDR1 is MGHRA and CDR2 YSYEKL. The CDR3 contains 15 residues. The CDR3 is CASCQFVGGTYEQYF. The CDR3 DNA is TGCGCCAGCTGCCAATTCGTGGGGGGGACCTACGAGCAGTACTTC.

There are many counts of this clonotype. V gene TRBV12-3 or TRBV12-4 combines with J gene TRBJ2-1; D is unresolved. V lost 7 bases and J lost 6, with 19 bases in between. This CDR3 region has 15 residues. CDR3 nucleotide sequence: TGTGCCAGCACTAAATACTCCGACCGAGCCAATGAGCAGTTCTTC. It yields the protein CASTKYSDRANEQFF.

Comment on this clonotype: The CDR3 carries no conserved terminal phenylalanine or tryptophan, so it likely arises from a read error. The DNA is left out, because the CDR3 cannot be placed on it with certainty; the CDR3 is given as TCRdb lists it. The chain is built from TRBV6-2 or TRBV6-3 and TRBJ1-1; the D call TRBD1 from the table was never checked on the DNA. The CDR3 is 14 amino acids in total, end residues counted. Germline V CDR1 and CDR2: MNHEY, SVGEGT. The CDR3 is CASNYRGRETEALL.

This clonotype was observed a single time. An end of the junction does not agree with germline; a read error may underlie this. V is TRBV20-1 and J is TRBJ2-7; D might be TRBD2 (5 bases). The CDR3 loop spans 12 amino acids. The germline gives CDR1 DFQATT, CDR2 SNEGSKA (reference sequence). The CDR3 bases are TGCGGTGCAAAGATGGCTAGCAGCGAGCATTATTTC. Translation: CGAKMASSEHYF.

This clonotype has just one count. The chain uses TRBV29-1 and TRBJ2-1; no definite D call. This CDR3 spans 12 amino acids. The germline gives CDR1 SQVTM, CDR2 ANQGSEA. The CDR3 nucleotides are TGCAATGCTACGGAAACATACAATGAGCAGTTCTTC. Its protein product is CNATETYNEQFF.

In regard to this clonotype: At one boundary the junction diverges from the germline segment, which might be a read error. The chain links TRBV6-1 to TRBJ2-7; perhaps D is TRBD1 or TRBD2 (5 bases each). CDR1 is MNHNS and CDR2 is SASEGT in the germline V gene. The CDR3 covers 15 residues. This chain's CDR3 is CASSARDPLSYDQCF. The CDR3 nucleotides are TGTGCCAGCAGTGCCCGGGACCCACTCTCCTACGACCAGTGCTTC.

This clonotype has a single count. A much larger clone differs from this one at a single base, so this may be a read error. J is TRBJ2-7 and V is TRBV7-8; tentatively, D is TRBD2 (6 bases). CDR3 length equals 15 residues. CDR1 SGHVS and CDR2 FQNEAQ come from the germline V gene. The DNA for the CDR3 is TGTGTCAGCAGCTTAGAGGACTACTATTCCTACGAGCAGTACTTC. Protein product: CVSSLEDYYSYEQYF.

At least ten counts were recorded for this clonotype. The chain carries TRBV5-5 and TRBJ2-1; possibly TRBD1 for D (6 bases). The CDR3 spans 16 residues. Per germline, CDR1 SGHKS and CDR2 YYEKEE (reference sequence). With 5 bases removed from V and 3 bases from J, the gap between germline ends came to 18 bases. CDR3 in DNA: TGTGCCAGCAGAGGCCTGGGACACCCCCTCTACAATGAGCAGTTCTTC. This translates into CASRGLGHPLYNEQFF.

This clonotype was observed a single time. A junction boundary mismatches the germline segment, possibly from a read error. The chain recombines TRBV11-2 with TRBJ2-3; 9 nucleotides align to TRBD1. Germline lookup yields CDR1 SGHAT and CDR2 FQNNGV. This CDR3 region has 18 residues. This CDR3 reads CANSLRHLQGASTDTQYF. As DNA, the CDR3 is TGTGCCAACAGCCTGCGCCACCTACAGGGGGCGAGCACAGATACGCAGTATTTT.

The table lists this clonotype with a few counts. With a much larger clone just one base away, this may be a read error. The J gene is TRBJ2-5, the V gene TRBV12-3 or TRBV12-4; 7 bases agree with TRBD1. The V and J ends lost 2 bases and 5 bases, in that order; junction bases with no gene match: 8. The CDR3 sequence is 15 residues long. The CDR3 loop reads CASSLRGGIGETQYF. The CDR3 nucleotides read TGTGCCAGCAGTTTACGAGGGGGCATAGGGGAGACCCAGTACTTC.